Listed below are T cell receptor beta chains from one sample, sequenced in a study of shared clonotypes between healthy human individuals. TCRdb's table, derived via immunoSEQ multiplex PCR, lists solely in-frame clones and lacks some. In the table there are more than 2 million clones, roughly 94% of which are singletons. What was sequenced was naive CD4+ T cells sorted from blood. The source of these receptors is a man aged 18 to 30 in good health. Each CDR3 is given with its conserved first and last residue. The D gene is left open where the match is weak. Some rows have no size entry. The others give once, few or many, or a class for an expanded clone.

TRBV13,.,.,TRBJ2-3,CASSLGSWAGPSTDTQYF,TGTGCCAGCAGCTTAGGGTCGTGGGCAGGGCCGAGCACAGATACGCAGTATTTT
TRBV9,.,TRBD2,TRBJ2-2,CASSVIAGAPGELFF,TGTGCCAGCAGCGTGATAGCGGGAGCGCCCGGGGAGCTGTTTTTT
TRBV11-2,.,TRBD2,TRBJ2-5,CASLAGTQETQYF,TGTGCCAGTCTAGCGGGGACTCAAGAGACCCAGTACTTC
TRBV7-2,once,TRBD1,TRBJ2-5,CASSASGQGWRETQYF,TGTGCCAGCAGCGCATCGGGACAGGGGTGGAGAGAGACCCAGTACTTC
TRBV28,.,.,TRBJ1-4,CASFTGGGRTTNEKLFF,TGTGCCAGTTTTACGGGAGGAGGCCGGACAACTAATGAAAAACTGTTTTTT
TRBV5-1,once,TRBD1,TRBJ1-5,CASSPGGTDNQPQHF,TGCGCCAGCTCCCCCGGGGGGACAGACAATCAGCCCCAGCATTTT
TRBV2,.,TRBD2,TRBJ2-7,CASSRTSGVSYEQYF,TGTGCCAGCAGTCGGACTAGCGGGGTCTCCTACGAGCAGTACTTC
TRBV27,.,TRBD1,TRBJ1-4,CASSPRVDRGRGEKLFF,TGTGCCAGCAGCCCCCGCGTTGACAGGGGGCGTGGGGAAAAACTGTTTTTT
TRBV2,.,.,TRBJ2-7,CASSKNGRSSYEQYF,TGTGCCAGCAGTAAGAACGGACGGAGCTCCTACGAGCAGTACTTC
TRBV6-1,.,.,TRBJ2-7,CASTGTLSSYEQYF,TGTGCCAGCACCGGGACGTTAAGCTCCTACGAGCAGTACTTC
TRBV5-1,.,TRBD2,TRBJ2-7,CASSLGAGGTYEQYF,TGCGCCAGCAGCCTTGGTGCCGGGGGGACCTACGAGCAGTACTTC
TRBV10-3,.,.,TRBJ1-5,CAISRAGDGNQPQHF,TGTGCCATCAGTAGGGCAGGGGATGGCAATCAGCCCCAGCATTTT
TRBV5-1,.,TRBD2,TRBJ2-7,CASSLLAGGPSYEQYF,TGCGCCAGCAGCTTGCTAGCGGGAGGGCCGTCCTACGAGCAGTACTTC
TRBV30,.,.,TRBJ2-6,CAWSVPPPGANVLTF,TGTGCCTGGAGTGTACCTCCTCCCGGGGCCAACGTCCTGACTTTC
TRBV6-5,.,TRBD1,TRBJ2-7,CASTAGQGHYDEQYF,TGTGCCAGCACTGCGGGACAGGGGCACTACGACGAGCAGTACTTC
TRBV7-6,.,TRBD1,TRBJ1-1,CASSLAGTGHTEAFF,TGTGCCAGCAGCTTAGCGGGGACAGGGCACACTGAAGCTTTCTTT
TRBV5-6,.,.,TRBJ1-5,CASSFQAPGQPQHF,TGTGCCAGCAGTTTTCAAGCCCCTGGCCAGCCCCAGCATTTT
TRBV18,once,TRBD2,TRBJ2-7,CASSPLAGAWNEQYF,TGTGCCAGCTCACCCCTAGCGGGGGCGTGGAACGAGCAGTACTTC
TRBV18,.,.,TRBJ2-4,CASSSGVFTENIQYF,TGTGCCAGCTCTTCAGGGGTTTTCACTGAAAACATTCAGTACTTC
TRBV5-1,once,TRBD1,TRBJ2-7,CASSLDPTGGSYEQYF,TGCGCCAGCAGCTTGGATCCGACAGGGGGTTCCTACGAGCAGTACTTC
TRBV2,.,.,TRBJ2-3,CASMGGGPRADTQYF,TGTGCCAGCATGGGGGGGGGCCCACGCGCAGATACGCAGTATTTT
TRBV2,.,TRBD1,TRBJ1-1,CASSRENRGKGNTEAFF,TGTGCCAGCAGTCGGGAGAACAGGGGGAAGGGGAACACTGAAGCTTTCTTT
TRBV5-1,.,.,TRBJ2-3,CASSSQWSTDTQYF,TGCGCCAGCAGCTCGCAGTGGAGCACAGATACGCAGTATTTT
TRBV28,.,TRBD1,TRBJ2-3,CASSFLGQGSADTQYF,TGTGCCAGCAGTTTCCTAGGACAGGGATCCGCAGATACGCAGTATTTT
TRBV5-1,once,TRBD1,TRBJ1-3,CASSPRTGGGNTIYF,TGCGCCAGCAGCCCACGGACAGGGGGAGGAAACACCATATATTTT
TRBV5-1,.,.,TRBJ1-2,CASSLDTPGVGYTF,TGCGCCAGCAGCTTGGACACGCCGGGGGTCGGCTACACCTTC
TRBV28,.,.,TRBJ1-2,CATLFRTSLKF,TGTGCCACCCTTTTTCGGACTTCCCTAAAATTC
TRBV5-1,.,.,TRBJ1-1,CASSSEMNTEAFF,TGCGCCAGCAGCTCCGAAATGAACACTGAAGCTTTCTTT
TRBV18,.,.,TRBJ1-6,CASSPGTLINSPLHF,TGTGCCAGCTCACCAGGGACCCTAATTAATTCACCCCTCCACTTT
TRBV10-3,.,TRBD2,TRBJ2-5,CAISDFSGRGGGETQYF,TGTGCCATCAGTGACTTTAGCGGGAGAGGAGGGGGAGAGACCCAGTACTTC
TRBV6-6,.,.,TRBJ1-5,CASLPTYSNQPQHF,TGTGCCAGCCTACCGACATATAGCAATCAGCCCCAGCATTTT
TRBV7-9,.,.,TRBJ2-5,CASSLVWETQYF,TGTGCCAGCAGCTTAGTGTGGGAGACCCAGTACTTC
TRBV7-2,.,TRBD1,TRBJ1-1,CASRQTGTEAFF,TGTGCCAGCAGGCAGACAGGGACTGAAGCTTTCTTT
TRBV25-1,.,.,TRBJ2-7,CASSSGSAYEQYF,TGTGCCAGCAGTAGCGGTTCTGCCTACGAGCAGTACTTC
TRBV18,.,TRBD2,TRBJ2-3,CASSPRGGSTDTQYF,TGTGCCAGCTCACCCCGGGGAGGGAGCACAGATACGCAGTATTTT
TRBV4-1,.,TRBD2,TRBJ2-3,CASSLRDYSTDTQYF,TGCGCCAGCAGCCTCCGGGACTACTCGACGGATACGCAGTATTTT
TRBV10-3,.,.,TRBJ2-6,CAISFSLSGANVLTF,TGTGCCATCAGCTTCAGTCTCTCTGGGGCCAACGTCCTGACTTTC
TRBV5-5,.,.,TRBJ1-1,CASSLARAEAFF,TGTGCCAGCAGCTTGGCTAGGGCTGAAGCTTTCTTT
TRBV5-1,.,.,TRBJ1-3,CASSFQGSSGNTIYF,TGCGCCAGCAGCTTTCAGGGATCCTCTGGAAACACCATATATTTT
TRBV30,.,.,TRBJ1-5,CAWSGGTDQPQHF,TGTGCCTGGAGCGGAGGGACCGATCAGCCCCAGCATTTT
TRBV5-1,once,.,TRBJ2-3,CASGEGGTDTQYF,TGCGCCAGTGGGGAAGGGGGCACAGATACGCAGTATTTT
TRBV6-6,.,.,TRBJ2-1,CASSYSSGTGLWGQFF,TGTGCCAGCAGTTACTCCTCCGGGACTGGACTTTGGGGGCAGTTCTTC
TRBV30,.,TRBD2,TRBJ2-3,CAWIISGGAPTDTQYF,TGTGCCTGGATCATAAGCGGGGGGGCCCCCACAGATACGCAGTATTTT
TRBV11-2,.,.,TRBJ2-5,CASSRGLQETQYF,TGTGCCAGCAGCAGGGGCCTTCAAGAGACCCAGTACTTC
TRBV5-1,.,.,TRBJ1-5,CASSLLEGQPQHF,TGCGCCAGCAGCTTGCTGGAGGGCCAGCCCCAGCATTTT
TRBV7-8,.,.,TRBJ2-2,CASRPRQGKTGELFF,TGTGCCAGCAGGCCAAGACAAGGGAAGACCGGGGAGCTGTTTTTT
TRBV7-2,.,TRBD2,TRBJ2-3,CASSSQGLAGAIDTQYF,TGTGCCAGCAGCTCGCAGGGACTAGCGGGAGCGATAGATACGCAGTATTTT
TRBV18,.,TRBD1,TRBJ2-7,CASSPLPGQGYEQYF,TGTGCCAGCTCACCCTTGCCGGGACAGGGCTACGAGCAGTACTTC
TRBV27,.,.,TRBJ1-5,CASRAHRESNQPQHF,TGTGCCAGCAGGGCCCACAGGGAATCTAATCAGCCCCAGCATTTT
TRBV5-6,once,.,TRBJ1-5,CASSLRQGGGEPQHF,TGTGCCAGCAGCTTGCGCCAGGGAGGTGGAGAGCCCCAGCATTTT
TRBV11-3,.,.,TRBJ2-7,CASSLDPASNYEQYF,TGTGCCAGCAGCTTAGATCCGGCCAGCAACTACGAGCAGTACTTC
TRBV28,.,TRBD1,TRBJ2-7,CASTPRDRPLYEQYF,TGTGCCAGCACCCCCCGGGACAGACCCCTTTACGAGCAGTACTTC
TRBV5-1,.,.,TRBJ2-5,CASSAEGPRETQYF,TGCGCCAGCAGCGCGGAGGGACCCCGGGAGACCCAGTACTTC
TRBV10-3,.,.,TRBJ1-2,CAILPGTPNYGYTF,TGTGCCATACTTCCAGGGACCCCTAACTATGGCTACACCTTC
TRBV30,.,TRBD1,TRBJ2-7,CAWSPTRTGGAYEQYF,TGTGCCTGGAGCCCCACCAGGACAGGGGGGGCCTACGAGCAGTACTTC